A single sample is the source of the 26 T cell receptor beta chains below, sequenced in a study of blood T cell repertoires in COVID-19. Profiling relied on immunoSEQ multiplex PCR, and the TCRdb table lists in-frame clones only, not all of them. This sample has some 1,700 clones, with roughly 83% found just once. Material for sequencing was peripheral blood. The receptors stem from a man aged 65-85 years with active COVID-19.

V gene TRBV28 combines with J gene TRBJ2-7; D is perhaps TRBD1 (5 bases). V was pared by 8 bases and J by 5 bases, with 13 bases between. There are 12 residues in the CDR3. CDR1 MDHEN and CDR2 SYDVKM come from the germline V gene. CDR3 nucleotides: TGTGCCAGCCCCCATAGGGGCAACGAGCAGTACTTC. Its translation: CASPHRGNEQYF.

The chain recombines TRBV7-3 with TRBJ1-1, with D uncertain. Trimming stripped 5 bases from V and 1 base from J, with 11 bases between. CDR3 length: 14 amino acids. CDR1 is SGHTA, CDR2 FQGTGA, per germline. The CDR3 protein is CASSPGSANTEAFF. The CDR3 DNA reads TGTGCCAGCAGCCCCGGGTCCGCGAACACTGAAGCTTTCTTT.

In its sample, this clone was seen a few times. This chain links TRBV27 with TRBJ2-1, with 10 bases identical to TRBD2. Looked up from germline, CDR1 is MNHEY and CDR2 is SMNVEV (reference sequence). The V segment lost 5 bases and the J segment 8 bases; nucleotides outside the gene matches: 6. CDR3 length: 14 amino acids. The CDR3 is CASSLSGTSDEQFF. CDR3 sequence (DNA): TGTGCCAGCAGTCTGTCCGGGACTAGCGATGAGCAGTTCTTC.

V usage is TRBV13 and J usage is TRBJ2-7; the D gene is possibly TRBD1 (7 bases). Trimming cost V 6 bases and J 5 bases, with 11 bases left between them. Germline V lookup: CDR1 PRHDT, CDR2 FYEKMQ (reference sequence). The CDR3 spans 12 residues. The CDR3 bases are TGTGCCAGCAGGCAGGGGGGCGACGAGCAGTACTTC. Translation gives CASRQGGDEQYF.

The DNA for the CDR3 is TGTGCCAGCAGCCAAGGGGGCAGTCTCGGGACAGATACGCAGTATTTT. This encodes CASSQGGSLGTDTQYF. The V gene is TRBV7-3, the J gene TRBJ2-3, with TRBD1 matching over 7 bases. The CDR3 is made up of 16 amino acids. The trim removed 5 bases at V and 3 bases at J, leaving 11 bases unmatched. From germline, CDR1 is SGHTA and CDR2 FQGTGA.

The chain employs TRBV4-1 and TRBJ1-6; 9 bases align to TRBD1. Trimming cost V 0 bases and J 0 bases; bases outside gene matches: 9. Germline CDR1 MGHRA, CDR2 YSYEKL. CDR3 length equals 20 residues. The CDR3 DNA reads TGCGCCAGCAGCCAAGAACCCGGACAGGGGCTAAGCTCCTATAATTCACCCCTCCACTTT. The encoded protein is CASSQEPGQGLSSYNSPLHF.

The chain links TRBV11-3 to TRBJ1-2; D perhaps matches TRBD1 (6 bases). The CDR3 is 13 amino acids. Germline CDR1 reads SGHNT; CDR2 reads YENEEA. Trimming took off 1 base at V and 7 bases at J, with 10 bases between the two ends. The CDR3: CASSLAGVLGYTF. CDR3 sequence (DNA): TGTGCCAGCAGCTTAGCAGGGGTGCTTGGCTACACCTTC.

The J gene is TRBJ2-7, the V gene TRBV7-2, with TRBD1 as a possible D gene (6 bases). Trimming shortened V by 6 bases and J by 4 bases, and 13 bases separated the two germline ends. The length of the CDR3 is 13 residues. CDR1 is SGHTA, CDR2 FQGNSA, per germline. CDR3 sequence (DNA): TGTGCCAGCAGTGTAGGGCAGGGGTACGAGCAGTACTTC. It yields the protein CASSVGQGYEQYF.

The chain uses TRBV19 and TRBJ1-1; possibly TRBD1 for D (5 bases). Trimming cost V 7 bases and J 5 bases, with 14 bases left between them. The germline CDR1 and CDR2 sequences are LNHDA and SQIVND (reference sequence). CDR3 size: 13 residues. The CDR3 here is CASKKQAWTEAFF. DNA for the CDR3: TGTGCCAGTAAAAAACAGGCGTGGACTGAAGCTTTCTTT.

J is TRBJ2-5 and V is TRBV5-8, with a weak D call TRBD1 (6 bases). The CDR3 consists of 13 residues. Germline CDR1 SGHTS, CDR2 YDEGEE. V was cut by 2 bases and J by 5 bases, with 10 bases left in between. The CDR3 reads CASSFSTGETQYF. CDR3 nucleotide sequence: TGTGCCAGCAGCTTTTCTACAGGGGAGACCCAGTACTTC.

This clone was seen a single time. The chain has TRBV19 and TRBJ1-2, with 7 bases fitting TRBD1. This CDR3 is built from 13 residues. V lost 7 bases, J lost 7 bases, and 9 bases stayed unmatched. Germline V CDR1 and CDR2: LNHDA, SQIVND (reference sequence). CDR3 in amino acids: CASTEGGFFGYTF. The CDR3 DNA sequence: TGTGCCAGTACAGAAGGGGGCTTTTTTGGCTACACCTTC.

This sequence joins TRBV24-1 and TRBJ2-1; TRBD2 is a possible D gene (7 bases). Germline values: CDR1 KGHDR, CDR2 SFDVKD. The V end was cut by 9 bases, the J end by 5 bases, with 13 bases between. The CDR3 is 13 amino acids. CDR3 in amino acids: CATGRGADNEQFF. The DNA for the CDR3 is TGTGCCACCGGGAGGGGGGCGGACAATGAGCAGTTCTTC.

This chain connects TRBV13 to TRBJ2-7; D possibly corresponds to TRBD1 (6 bases). V dropped 4 bases and J dropped 0 bases, with 16 bases sitting between them. Germline CDR1 PRHDT, CDR2 FYEKMQ (reference sequence). The CDR3 spans 16 residues. The chain's CDR3 is CASSSWTASSSYEQYF. The DNA of the CDR3 is TGTGCCAGCAGCTCATGGACAGCTTCTAGCTCCTACGAGCAGTACTTC.

The rearrangement uses TRBV5-3 and TRBJ1-5; TRBD1 agrees at 9 bases. TRBV5-3 is assigned to the ORF class and has an uncertain function. The V segment lost 4 bases and the J segment 6 bases; nucleotides outside the gene matches: 5. The length of the CDR3 is 14 residues. CDR3 protein: CARSPGQGPQPQHF. CDR3 sequence (DNA): TGTGCCAGAAGCCCCGGACAGGGGCCTCAGCCCCAGCATTTT.

J is TRBJ2-7 and V is TRBV29-1; the D gene is possibly TRBD1 (6 bases). Germline V gene lookup returns CDR1 SQVTM and CDR2 ANQGSEA. The CDR3 has 13 amino acids. V was cut by 2 bases and J by 1 base, with 9 bases left in between. DNA for the CDR3: TGCAGCGTTGAACAACAGGGTTCCTACGAGCAGTACTTC. It encodes CSVEQQGSYEQYF.

This clone was detected a few times. The V call is TRBV11-2, the J call TRBJ2-1, with TRBD2 identical over 11 bases. V gave up 4 bases and J gave up 3 bases; unmatched junction bases: 8. Germline CDR1 SGHAT, CDR2 FQNNGV. The CDR3 loop spans 17 amino acids. The CDR3 is CASSYPETSGDYNEQFF. The CDR3 DNA reads TGTGCCAGCAGCTACCCCGAGACTAGCGGGGACTACAATGAGCAGTTCTTC.

The chain links TRBV2 to TRBJ2-7; TRBD2 agrees at 10 bases. Per germline, CDR1 SNHLY and CDR2 FYNNEI. Trimming took 6 bases from V and 10 from J; bases not matched to a gene: 6. The CDR3 consists of 12 residues. As DNA, the CDR3 is TGTGCCAGCAGCGGACTAGCGGTGGAACAGTACTTC. Its translation: CASSGLAVEQYF. Filled out from reference TRBV2 and TRBJ2-7, the complete variable domain reads EPEVTQTPSHQVTQMGQEVILRCVPISNHLYFYWYRQILGQKVEFLVSFYNNEISEKSEIFDDQFSVERPDGSNFTLKIRSTKLEDSAMYFCASSGLAVEQYFGPGTRLTVT.

The rearrangement joins TRBV5-6 to TRBJ2-5; tentatively, D is TRBD2 (6 bases). Between the trimmed V and J ends, which lost 4 bases and 1 base, there was a span of 14 bases. The CDR3 has 15 residues. Germline V gene sequence: CDR1 SGHDT, CDR2 YYEEEE. CDR3 residues: CASSPIERVQETQYF. Here the CDR3 DNA reads TGTGCCAGCAGCCCTATCGAGCGGGTCCAAGAGACCCAGTACTTC. The full variable domain, with the rest looked up from reference TRBV5-6 and TRBJ2-5, is DAGVTQSPTHLIKTRGQQVTLRCSPKSGHDTVSWYQQALGQGPQFIFQYYEEEERQRGNFPDRFSGHQFPNYSSELNVNALLLGDSALYLCASSPIERVQETQYFGPGTRLLVL.

The chain employs TRBV19 and TRBJ1-1; possibly TRBD1 for D (5 bases). Looked up from germline, CDR1 is LNHDA and CDR2 is SQIVND (reference sequence). The CDR3 loop spans 14 amino acids. V lost 5 bases, J lost 4 bases, and 14 bases lay in between. The CDR3 sequence: CASSLAGLFTEAFF. The CDR3 nucleotides read TGTGCCAGTAGTCTCGCAGGGCTTTTCACTGAAGCTTTCTTT. Drawing the rest from reference TRBV19 and TRBJ1-1, the complete variable domain is DGGITQSPKYLFRKEGQNVTLSCEQNLNHDAMYWYRQDPGQGLRLIYYSQIVNDFQKGDIAEGYSVSREKKESFPLTVTSAQKNPTAFYLCASSLAGLFTEAFFGQGTRLTVV.

The chain combines TRBV27 with TRBJ2-1; a weak D match, TRBD1 (5 bases). V was clipped by 5 bases and J by 8 bases, with 16 bases between them. CDR1 is MNHEY, CDR2 SMNVEV, per germline (reference sequence). The CDR3 spans 14 residues. DNA of the CDR3: TGTGCCAGCAGTGACGACGGGTGGGGCGATGAGCAGTTCTTC. This encodes CASSDDGWGDEQFF.

The V and J genes are TRBV15 and TRBJ1-3, with D hard to call. V lost 3 bases, J lost 0 bases, and 9 bases lay in between. The CDR3 loop spans 15 amino acids. Germline CDR1 is LNHNV and CDR2 is YYDKDF (reference sequence). In DNA form, the CDR3 reads TGTGCCACCAGCAGTCCTGGGAGCTCTGGAAACACCATATATTTT. This sequence encodes CATSSPGSSGNTIYF.

This chain uses TRBV29-1 with TRBJ2-7; D uncertain. V shed 0 bases and J shed 0 bases, with 6 bases lying between them. Germline V lookup: CDR1 SQVTM, CDR2 ANQGSEA. This CDR3 comprises 13 residues. CDR3 region: CSVEDRVSYEQYF. The CDR3 DNA follows: TGCAGCGTTGAAGATCGGGTCTCCTACGAGCAGTACTTC.

This rearrangement joins TRBV10-3 to TRBJ1-4, with D tentatively TRBD1 (5 bases). The germline CDR1 and CDR2 sequences are ENHRY and SYGVKD. Deletions cut 0 bases from V and 8 bases from J, with 13 bases between. The CDR3 has 15 residues. This CDR3 is CAISESVRVDEKLFF. The CDR3 bases are TGTGCCATCAGTGAGTCGGTCAGGGTAGACGAAAAACTGTTTTTT.

The rearrangement uses TRBV27 and TRBJ2-3; TRBD2 might be the D (6 bases). V was shortened by 5 bases and J by 0 bases, with 9 bases between the two germline ends. The length of the CDR3 is 14 residues. Germline values: CDR1 MNHEY, CDR2 SMNVEV (reference sequence). CDR3 DNA: TGTGCCAGCAGTGCGCGGGACAGCACAGATACGCAGTATTTT. Encoded protein: CASSARDSTDTQYF.

The CDR3: CASSSGQNNQPQHF. CDR3 nucleotide sequence: TGTGCCAGCAGTTCGGGACAGAACAATCAGCCCCAGCATTTT. V is TRBV2 and J is TRBJ1-5, with TRBD1 identical over 7 bases. J gave up 3 bases and V 5 bases, and 4 bases lay outside the gene matches. Germline values: CDR1 SNHLY, CDR2 FYNNEI. This CDR3 comprises 14 residues.

The CDR3: CASSLGQGAHNSPLHF. The DNA for the CDR3 is TGTGCCAGCAGTTTGGGTCAGGGGGCCCATAATTCACCCCTCCACTTT. This chain uses TRBV27 with TRBJ1-6, with 8 bases matching TRBD1. V lost 3 bases and J lost 5; bases outside the gene matches: 6. CDR1 MNHEY and CDR2 SMNVEV come from the germline V gene (reference sequence). The CDR3 extends over 16 amino acids.